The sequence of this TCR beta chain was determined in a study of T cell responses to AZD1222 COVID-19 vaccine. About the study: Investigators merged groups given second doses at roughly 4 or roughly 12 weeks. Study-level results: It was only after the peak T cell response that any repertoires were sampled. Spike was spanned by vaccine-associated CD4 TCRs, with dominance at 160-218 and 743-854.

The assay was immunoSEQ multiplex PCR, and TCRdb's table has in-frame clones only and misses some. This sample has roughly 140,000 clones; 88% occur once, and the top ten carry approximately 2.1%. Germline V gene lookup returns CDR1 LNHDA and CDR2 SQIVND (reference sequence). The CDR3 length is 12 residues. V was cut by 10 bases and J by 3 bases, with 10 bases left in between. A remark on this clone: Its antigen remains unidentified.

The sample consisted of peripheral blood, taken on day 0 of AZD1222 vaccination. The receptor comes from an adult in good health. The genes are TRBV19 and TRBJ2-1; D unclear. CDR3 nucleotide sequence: TGTGCCACCGGACCGGACTACAATGAGCAGTTCTTC. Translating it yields CATGPDYNEQFF.